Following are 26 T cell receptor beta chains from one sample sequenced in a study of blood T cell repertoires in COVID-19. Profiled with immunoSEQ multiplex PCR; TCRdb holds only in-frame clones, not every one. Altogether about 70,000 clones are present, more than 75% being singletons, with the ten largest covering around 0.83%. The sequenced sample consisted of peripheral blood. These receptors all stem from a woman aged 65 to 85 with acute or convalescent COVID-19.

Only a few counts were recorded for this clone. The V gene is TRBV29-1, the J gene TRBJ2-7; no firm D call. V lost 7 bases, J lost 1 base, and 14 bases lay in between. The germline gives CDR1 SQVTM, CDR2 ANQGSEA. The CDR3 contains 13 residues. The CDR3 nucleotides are TGCAGCGCAACCGGGTCCCTATCCTACGAGCAGTACTTC. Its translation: CSATGSLSYEQYF.

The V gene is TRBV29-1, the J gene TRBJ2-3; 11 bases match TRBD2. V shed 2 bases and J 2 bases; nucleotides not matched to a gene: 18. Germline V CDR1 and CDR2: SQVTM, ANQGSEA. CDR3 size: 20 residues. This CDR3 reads CSVEWGRGHGTSGATDTQYF. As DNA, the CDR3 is TGCAGCGTTGAATGGGGACGCGGGCATGGGACTAGCGGAGCCACAGATACGCAGTATTTT.

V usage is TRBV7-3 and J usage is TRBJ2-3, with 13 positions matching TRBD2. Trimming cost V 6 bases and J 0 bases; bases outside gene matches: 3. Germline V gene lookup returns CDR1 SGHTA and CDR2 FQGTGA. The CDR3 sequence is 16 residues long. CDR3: CASSTGLAGSTDTQYF. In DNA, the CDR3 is TGTGCCAGCAGTACGGGACTAGCGGGGAGCACAGATACGCAGTATTTT.

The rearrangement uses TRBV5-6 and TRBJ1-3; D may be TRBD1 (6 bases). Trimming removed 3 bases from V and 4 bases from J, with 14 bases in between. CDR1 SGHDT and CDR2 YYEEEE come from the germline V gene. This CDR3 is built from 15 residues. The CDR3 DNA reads TGTGCCAGCAGCTGGGTAACAGGGCCCGGAAACACCATATATTTT. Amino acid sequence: CASSWVTGPGNTIYF.

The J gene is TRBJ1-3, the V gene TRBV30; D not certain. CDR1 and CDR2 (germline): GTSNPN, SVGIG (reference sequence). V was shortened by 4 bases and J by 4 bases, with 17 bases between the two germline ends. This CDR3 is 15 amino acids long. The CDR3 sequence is CAWKAGRSIGNTIYF. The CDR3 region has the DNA TGTGCCTGGAAAGCGGGCCGGAGTATAGGAAACACCATATATTTT. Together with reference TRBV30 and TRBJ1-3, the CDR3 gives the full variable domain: SQTIHQWPATLVQPVGSPLSLECTVEGTSNPNLYWYRQAAGRGLQLLFYSVGIGQISSEVPQNLSASRPQDRQFILSSKKLLLSDSGFYLCAWKAGRSIGNTIYFGEGSWLTVV.

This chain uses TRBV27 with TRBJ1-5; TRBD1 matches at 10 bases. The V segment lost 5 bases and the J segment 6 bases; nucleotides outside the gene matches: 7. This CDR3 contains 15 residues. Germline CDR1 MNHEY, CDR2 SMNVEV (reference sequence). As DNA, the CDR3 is TGTGCCAGCAGTCCCGGGACAGGGGTAGGTCAGCCCCAGCATTTT. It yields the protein CASSPGTGVGQPQHF.

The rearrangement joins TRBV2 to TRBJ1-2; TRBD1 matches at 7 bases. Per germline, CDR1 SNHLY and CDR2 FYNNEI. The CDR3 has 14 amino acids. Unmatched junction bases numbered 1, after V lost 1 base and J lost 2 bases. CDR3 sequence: CASSEGTGNYGYTF. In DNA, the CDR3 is TGTGCCAGCAGTGAAGGGACAGGAAACTATGGCTACACCTTC. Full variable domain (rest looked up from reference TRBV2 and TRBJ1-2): EPEVTQTPSHQVTQMGQEVILRCVPISNHLYFYWYRQILGQKVEFLVSFYNNEISEKSEIFDDQFSVERPDGSNFTLKIRSTKLEDSAMYFCASSEGTGNYGYTFGSGTRLTVV.

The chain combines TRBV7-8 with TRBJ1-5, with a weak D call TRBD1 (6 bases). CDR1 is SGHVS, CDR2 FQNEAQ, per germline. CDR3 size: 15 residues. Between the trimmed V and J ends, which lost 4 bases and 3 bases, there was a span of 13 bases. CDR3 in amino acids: CASSSLQGINQPQHF. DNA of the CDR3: TGTGCCAGCAGCTCTTTACAGGGCATCAATCAGCCCCAGCATTTT.

CDR3: CASSLGLAVTGELFF. DNA of the CDR3: TGCGCCAGCAGCTTGGGTCTAGCGGTCACCGGGGAGCTGTTTTTT. J is TRBJ2-2 and V is TRBV5-1; 7 positions match TRBD2. The CDR3 extends over 15 amino acids. The V segment lost 0 bases and the J segment 4 bases; nucleotides outside the gene matches: 3. The germline CDR1 and CDR2 sequences are SGHRS and YFSETQ.

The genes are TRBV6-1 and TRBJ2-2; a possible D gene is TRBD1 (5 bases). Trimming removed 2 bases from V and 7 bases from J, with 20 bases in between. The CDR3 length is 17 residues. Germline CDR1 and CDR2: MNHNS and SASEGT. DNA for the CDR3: TGTGCCAGCAGTGAATGGGCCCGGCCAGGGTCTGGCGGGGAGCTGTTTTTT. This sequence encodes CASSEWARPGSGGELFF.

CDR3 in DNA: TGTGCCAGCAGTCTGAGGGACAGCCAAATGAAGACCCAGTACTTC. Amino acids: CASSLRDSQMKTQYF. The rearrangement links TRBV6-5 to TRBJ2-5, with 7 bases that match TRBD1. From germline, CDR1 is MNHEY and CDR2 SVGAGI. V was pared by 5 bases and J by 6 bases, with 12 bases of the junction left unmatched. The CDR3 extends over 15 amino acids.

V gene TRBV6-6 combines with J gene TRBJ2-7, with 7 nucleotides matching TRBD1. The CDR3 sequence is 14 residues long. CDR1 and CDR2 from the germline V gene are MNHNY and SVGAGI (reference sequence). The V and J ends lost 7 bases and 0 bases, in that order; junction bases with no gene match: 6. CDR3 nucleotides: TGTGCCAGCATACTAGACAGGGACTCCTACGAGCAGTACTTC. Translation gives CASILDRDSYEQYF.

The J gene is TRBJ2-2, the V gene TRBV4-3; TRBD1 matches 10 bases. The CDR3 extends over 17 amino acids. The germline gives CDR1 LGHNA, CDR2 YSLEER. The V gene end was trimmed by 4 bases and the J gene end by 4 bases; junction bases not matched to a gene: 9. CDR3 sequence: CASSPSPGTGVTGELFF. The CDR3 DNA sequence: TGCGCCAGCAGCCCGTCCCCTGGGACAGGGGTCACCGGGGAGCTGTTTTTT.

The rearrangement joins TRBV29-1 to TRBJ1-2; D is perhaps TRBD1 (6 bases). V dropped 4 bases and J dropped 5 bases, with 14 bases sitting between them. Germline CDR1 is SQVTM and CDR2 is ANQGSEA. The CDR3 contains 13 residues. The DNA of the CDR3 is TGCAGCGTTGGCGCAGGGGATCGGTATGGCTACACCTTC. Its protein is CSVGAGDRYGYTF.

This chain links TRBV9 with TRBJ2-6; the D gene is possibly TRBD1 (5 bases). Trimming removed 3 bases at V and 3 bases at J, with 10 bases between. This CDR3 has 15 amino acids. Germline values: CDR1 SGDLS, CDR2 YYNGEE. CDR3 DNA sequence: TGTGCCAGCAGCGCCGGACAAGGTGGGGCCAACGTCCTGACTTTC. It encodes CASSAGQGGANVLTF.

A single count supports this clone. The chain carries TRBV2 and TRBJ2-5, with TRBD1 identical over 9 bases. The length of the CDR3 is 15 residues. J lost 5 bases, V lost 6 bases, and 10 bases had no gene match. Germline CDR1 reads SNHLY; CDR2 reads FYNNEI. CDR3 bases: TGTGCCAGCAGGCAGACCGGGACAGGGTTGGAGACCCAGTACTTC. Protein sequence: CASRQTGTGLETQYF.

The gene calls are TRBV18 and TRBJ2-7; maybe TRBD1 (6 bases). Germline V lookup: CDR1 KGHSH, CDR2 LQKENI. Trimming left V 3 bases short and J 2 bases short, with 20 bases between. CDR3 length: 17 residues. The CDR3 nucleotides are TGTGCCAGCTCACCGCGCGGAGGAACAGGGTTGACCTACGAGCAGTACTTC. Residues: CASSPRGGTGLTYEQYF.

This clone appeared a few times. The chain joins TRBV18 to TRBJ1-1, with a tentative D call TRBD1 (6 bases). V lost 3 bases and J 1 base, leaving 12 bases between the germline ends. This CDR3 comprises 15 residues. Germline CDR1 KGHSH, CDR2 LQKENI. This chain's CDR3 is CASSPQLQGNTEAFF. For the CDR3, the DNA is TGTGCCAGCTCACCTCAATTACAGGGGAACACTGAAGCTTTCTTT.

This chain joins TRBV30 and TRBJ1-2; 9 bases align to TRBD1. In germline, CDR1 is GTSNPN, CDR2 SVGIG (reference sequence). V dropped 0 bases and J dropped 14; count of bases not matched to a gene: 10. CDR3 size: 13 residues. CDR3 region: CAWSVGTGLAGTF. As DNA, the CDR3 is TGTGCCTGGAGTGTAGGGACAGGGTTGGCTGGGACCTTC.

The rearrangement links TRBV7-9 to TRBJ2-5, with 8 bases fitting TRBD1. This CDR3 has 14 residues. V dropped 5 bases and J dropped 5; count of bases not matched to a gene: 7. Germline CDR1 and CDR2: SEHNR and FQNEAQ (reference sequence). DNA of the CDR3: TGTGCCAGCAGCCCGTTGTGGGACAGGGAGACCCAGTACTTC. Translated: CASSPLWDRETQYF.

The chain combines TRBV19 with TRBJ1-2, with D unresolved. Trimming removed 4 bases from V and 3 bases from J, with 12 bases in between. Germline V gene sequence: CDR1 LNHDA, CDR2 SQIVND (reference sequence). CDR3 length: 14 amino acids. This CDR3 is CASSRAAPDYGYTF. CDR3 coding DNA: TGTGCCAGTAGTAGAGCGGCCCCGGACTATGGCTACACCTTC.

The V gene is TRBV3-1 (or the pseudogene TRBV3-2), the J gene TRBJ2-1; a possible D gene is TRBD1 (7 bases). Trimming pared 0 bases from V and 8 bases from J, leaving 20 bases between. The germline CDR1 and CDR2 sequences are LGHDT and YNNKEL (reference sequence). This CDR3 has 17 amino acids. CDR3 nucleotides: TGTGCCAGCAGCCAAGATCGCAGACAGGGTGCTAGCGATGAGCAGTTCTTC. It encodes CASSQDRRQGASDEQFF.

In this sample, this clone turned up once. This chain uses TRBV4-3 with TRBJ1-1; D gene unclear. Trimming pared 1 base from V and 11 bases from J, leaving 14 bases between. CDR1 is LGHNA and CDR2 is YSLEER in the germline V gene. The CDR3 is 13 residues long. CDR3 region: CASSQGGEEAAFF. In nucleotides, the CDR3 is TGCGCCAGCAGCCAAGGCGGGGAGGAAGCCGCTTTCTTT.

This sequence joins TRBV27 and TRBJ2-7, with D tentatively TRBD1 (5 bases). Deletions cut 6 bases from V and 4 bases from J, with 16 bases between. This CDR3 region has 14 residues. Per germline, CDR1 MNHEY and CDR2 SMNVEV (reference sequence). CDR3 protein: CASRGISSGYEQYF. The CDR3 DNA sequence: TGTGCCAGCAGGGGGATTTCTTCAGGGTACGAGCAGTACTTC.

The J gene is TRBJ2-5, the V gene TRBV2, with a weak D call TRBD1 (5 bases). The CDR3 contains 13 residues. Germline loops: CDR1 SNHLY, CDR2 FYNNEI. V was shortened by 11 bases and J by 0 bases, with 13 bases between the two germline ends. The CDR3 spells CACQTEHQETQYF. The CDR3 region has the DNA TGTGCCTGCCAGACAGAACACCAAGAGACCCAGTACTTC.

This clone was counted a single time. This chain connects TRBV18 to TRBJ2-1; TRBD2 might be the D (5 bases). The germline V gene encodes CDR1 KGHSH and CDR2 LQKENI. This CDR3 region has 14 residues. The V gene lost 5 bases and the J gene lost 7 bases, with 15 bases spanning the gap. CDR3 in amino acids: CASSSSSTGNEQFF. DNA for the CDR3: TGTGCCAGCTCATCCTCATCGACGGGGAATGAGCAGTTCTTC. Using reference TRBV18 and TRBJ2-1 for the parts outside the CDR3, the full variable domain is NAGVMQNPRHLVRRRGQEARLRCSPMKGHSHVYWYRQLPEEGLKFMVYLQKENIIDESGMPKERFSAEFPKEGPSILRIQQVVRGDSAAYFCASSSSSTGNEQFFGPGTRLTVL.